The clone carrying this T cell receptor beta chain was observed a few times. This entry belongs to a study of Ad26.COV2.S vaccination and SARS-CoV-2 variants. Treatment here: around 19 received Ad26.COV2.S at low or high dose, single or two shots; 5 received placebo; per-sample allocation not given. After the first vaccine or placebo injection, samples were drawn on day 63. The ends were cut back, 3 bases at V and 5 bases at J, with 10 bases in the middle. There are 13 residues in the CDR3. The germline V gene encodes CDR1 MRHNA and CDR2 SNTAGT. Only in-frame clones appear in the TCRdb table, and some are missing; sequencing was by immunoSEQ multiplex PCR. The sample consists of hundreds of thousands of clones, around 82% of them appearing once.

The clonotype comes from a person aged 18-65 years who received the Ad26.COV2.S COVID-19 vaccine or a placebo. The starting material was peripheral blood, obtained in a trial of Ad26.COV2.S vaccine versus placebo. The rearrangement joins TRBV6-4 to TRBJ1-1; D possibly corresponds to TRBD1 (5 bases). The CDR3 bases are TGTGCCAGCAGTGAGGGGAGGGGTACTGAAGCTTTCTTT. It translates to CASSEGRGTEAFF.